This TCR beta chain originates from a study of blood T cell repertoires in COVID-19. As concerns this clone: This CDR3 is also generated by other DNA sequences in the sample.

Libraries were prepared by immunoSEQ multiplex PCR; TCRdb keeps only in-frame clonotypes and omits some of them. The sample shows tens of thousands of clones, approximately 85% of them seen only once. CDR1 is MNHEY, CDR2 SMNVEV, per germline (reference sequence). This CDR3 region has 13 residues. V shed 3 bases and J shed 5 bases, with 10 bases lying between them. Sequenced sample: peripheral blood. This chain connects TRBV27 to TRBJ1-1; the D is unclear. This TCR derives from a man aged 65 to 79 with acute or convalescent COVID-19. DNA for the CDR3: TGTGCCAGCAGTTTGCGGGAAGGGACTGAAGCTTTCTTT. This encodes CASSLREGTEAFF.